This TCR beta chain was identified in a study of blood T cell repertoires in COVID-19. This clone was counted once. The germline V gene has CDR1 LNHDA and CDR2 SQIVND (reference sequence). V was trimmed by 5 bases and J by 5 bases, leaving 19 bases between them. This CDR3 has 16 residues. In the study's own analysis: Amplification of reference gene primers provided the estimated nucleated cell counts. Sequenced by immunoSEQ multiplex PCR; TCRdb stores in-frame clones only, minus some. V and J calls and clone size come straight from that table; D and trimming were deduced from the DNA. The data show about 190,000 clones, with 90% seen just once and 0.62% held by the top ten.

The chain recombines TRBV19 with TRBJ1-5; tentative D call: TRBD1 (5 bases). Input material: peripheral blood. This receptor was obtained from a man aged 45-65 years with acute or convalescent COVID-19. The chain's CDR3 is CASSSPHRDSDQPQHF. DNA of the CDR3: TGTGCCAGTAGTTCCCCGCACCGGGACTCAGATCAGCCCCAGCATTTT.